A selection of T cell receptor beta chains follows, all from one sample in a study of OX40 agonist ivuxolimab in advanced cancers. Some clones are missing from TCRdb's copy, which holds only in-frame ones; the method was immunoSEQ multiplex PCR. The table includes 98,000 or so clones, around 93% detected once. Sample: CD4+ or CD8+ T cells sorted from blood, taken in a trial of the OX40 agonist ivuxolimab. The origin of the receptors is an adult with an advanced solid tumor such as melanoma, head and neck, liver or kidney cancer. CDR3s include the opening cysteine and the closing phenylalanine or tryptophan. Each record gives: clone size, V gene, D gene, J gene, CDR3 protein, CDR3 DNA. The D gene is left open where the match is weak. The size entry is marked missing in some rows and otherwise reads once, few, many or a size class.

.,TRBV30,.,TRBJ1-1,CAWSRVGTEAFF,TGTGCCTGGAGCCGGGTGGGCACTGAAGCTTTCTTT
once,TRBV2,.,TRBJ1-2,CASRSTLNYGYTF,TGTGCCAGCCGATCGACACTAAACTATGGCTACACCTTC
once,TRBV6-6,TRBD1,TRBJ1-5,CASRTQGANQPQHF,TGTGCCAGCAGGACACAGGGGGCAAATCAGCCCCAGCATTTT
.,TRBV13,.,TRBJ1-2,CASSLSGRGYGYTF,TGTGCCAGCAGCTTAAGTGGGCGCGGCTATGGCTACACCTTC
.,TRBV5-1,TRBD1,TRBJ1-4,CASSLGQGRKLFF,TGCGCCAGCAGCTTGGGACAGGGGCGAAAACTGTTTTTT
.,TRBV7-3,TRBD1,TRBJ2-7,CASSLDRQAEQYF,TGTGCCAGCAGCTTGGACAGGCAGGCCGAGCAGTACTTC
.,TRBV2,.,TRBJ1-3,CASRAGSGNTIYF,TGTGCCAGCAGAGCGGGCTCCGGAAACACCATATATTTT
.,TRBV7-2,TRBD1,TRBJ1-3,CASSLGGQGLNTIYF,TGTGCCAGCAGCTTAGGGGGACAGGGACTGAACACCATATATTTT
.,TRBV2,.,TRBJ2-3,CASSELSQLTDTQYF,TGTGCCAGCAGTGAGTTATCCCAGCTCACAGATACGCAGTATTTT
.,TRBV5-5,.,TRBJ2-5,CASSSGVLVETQYF,TGTGCCAGCAGCTCAGGGGTTTTAGTAGAGACCCAGTACTTC
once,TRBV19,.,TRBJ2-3,CASSTGQEDTDTQYF,TGTGCCAGTAGTACGGGCCAAGAAGACACAGATACGCAGTATTTT
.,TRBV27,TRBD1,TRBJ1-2,CASTRWGQGAGYTF,TGTGCCAGCACCCGATGGGGACAGGGGGCTGGCTACACCTTC
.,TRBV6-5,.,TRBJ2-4,CASRGGAPNIQYF,TGTGCCAGCAGAGGTGGGGCGCCTAACATTCAGTACTTC
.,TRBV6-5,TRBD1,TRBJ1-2,CASGRRDRADGYTF,TGTGCCAGCGGGAGGCGGGACAGGGCGGACGGCTACACCTTC
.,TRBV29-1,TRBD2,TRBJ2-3,CSVEILAADTQYF,TGCAGCGTTGAAATCCTAGCGGCAGATACGCAGTATTTT
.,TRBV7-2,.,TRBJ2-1,CASSLGGSGSYNEQFF,TGTGCCAGCAGCTTAGGCGGTAGCGGTTCCTACAATGAGCAGTTCTTC
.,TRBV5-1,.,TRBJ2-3,CASTNPSLSSAQYF,TGCGCCAGCACTAATCCCTCTCTTAGTAGTGCGCAGTATTTT
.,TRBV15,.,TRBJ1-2,CATSRDTHRNYGYTF,TGTGCCACCAGCAGGGACACCCACCGTAACTATGGCTACACCTTC
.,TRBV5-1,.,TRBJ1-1,CASSFGIEAFF,TGCGCCAGCAGCTTTGGTATTGAAGCTTTCTTT
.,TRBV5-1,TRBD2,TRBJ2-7,CASSLGLADYEQYF,TGCGCCAGCAGCTTGGGGCTAGCGGACTACGAGCAGTACTTC
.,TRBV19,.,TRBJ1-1,CASSTYTGNTEAFF,TGTGCCAGTAGTACCTACACAGGGAACACTGAAGCTTTCTTT
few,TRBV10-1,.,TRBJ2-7,CASSEYGPPTYEQYF,TGCGCCAGCAGTGAGTATGGACCTCCAACCTACGAGCAGTACTTC
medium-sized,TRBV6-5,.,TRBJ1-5,CASSRTGEVNQPQHF,TGTGCCAGCAGCCGAACGGGGGAGGTAAATCAGCCCCAGCATTTT
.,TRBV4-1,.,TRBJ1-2,CASSQAQGFYGYTF,TGCGCCAGCAGCCAAGCACAGGGCTTCTATGGCTACACCTTC
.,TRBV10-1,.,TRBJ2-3,CASSKGQPFTDTQYF,TGCGCCAGCAGTAAAGGACAGCCTTTCACAGATACGCAGTATTTT
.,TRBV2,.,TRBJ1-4,CASSARDSNEKLFF,TGTGCCAGCAGTGCCCGGGACTCTAATGAAAAACTGTTTTTT
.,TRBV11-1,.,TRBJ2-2,CASSFGPDTGELFF,TGTGCCAGCAGCTTTGGTCCCGACACCGGGGAGCTGTTTTTT
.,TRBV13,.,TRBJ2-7,CASSIRDYEQYF,TGTGCCAGCAGCATCCGGGACTACGAGCAGTACTTC
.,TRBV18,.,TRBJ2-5,CASSPPQPAETQYF,TGTGCCAGCTCACCACCCCAACCCGCGGAGACCCAGTACTTC
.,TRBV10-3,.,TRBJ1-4,CAISERLGDNEKLFF,TGTGCCATCAGTGAGCGTCTGGGAGATAATGAAAAACTGTTTTTT
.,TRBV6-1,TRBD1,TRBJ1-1,CASRRDSLDTEAFF,TGTGCCAGCAGGCGGGACAGTTTGGACACTGAAGCTTTCTTT
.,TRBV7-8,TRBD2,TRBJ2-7,CASSTKRESNEQYF,TGTGCCAGCAGCACGAAGCGGGAGTCAAACGAGCAGTACTTC
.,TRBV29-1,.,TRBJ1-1,CSVVWQENTEAFF,TGCAGCGTTGTGTGGCAGGAGAACACTGAAGCTTTCTTT
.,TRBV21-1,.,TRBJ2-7,CASSKGPGTTYEQYF,TGTGCCAGCAGCAAAGGGCCCGGGACAACCTACGAGCAGTACTTC
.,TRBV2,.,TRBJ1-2,CASSGMGRQVYGYTF,TGTGCCAGCAGTGGAATGGGGAGGCAGGTTTATGGCTACACCTTC
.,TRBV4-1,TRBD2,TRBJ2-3,CASSQGEGGSLKDTQYF,TGCGCCAGCAGCCAAGGTGAGGGAGGGAGTCTTAAAGATACGCAGTATTTT
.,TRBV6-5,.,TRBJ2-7,CASSSMYEQYF,TGTGCCAGCAGTTCGATGTACGAGCAGTACTTC
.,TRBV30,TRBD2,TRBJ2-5,CAWSVGTSGGGRETQYF,TGTGCCTGGAGTGTAGGGACTAGCGGGGGGGGGCGTGAGACCCAGTACTTC
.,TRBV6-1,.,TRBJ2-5,CASSPSSSETQYF,TGTGCCAGCAGTCCCTCATCGTCTGAGACCCAGTACTTC
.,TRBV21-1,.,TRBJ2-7,CASSKVGAGKYF,TGTGCCAGCAGCAAAGTAGGGGCAGGGAAGTACTTC
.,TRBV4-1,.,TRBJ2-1,CASSQTTLDRRYNEQFF,TGCGCCAGCAGCCAAACGACTCTGGACAGACGATACAATGAGCAGTTCTTC
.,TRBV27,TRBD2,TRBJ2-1,CASRISGTSGRAEQFF,TGTGCCAGCAGGATATCCGGGACTAGCGGGAGGGCTGAGCAGTTCTTC
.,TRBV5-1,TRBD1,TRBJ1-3,CASSAGQGYGNTIYF,TGCGCCAGCAGCGCGGGACAGGGATATGGAAACACCATATATTTT
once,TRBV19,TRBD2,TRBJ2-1,CASSIDGTSGGIEQFF,TGTGCCAGTAGTATAGATGGGACTAGCGGGGGGATAGAGCAGTTCTTC
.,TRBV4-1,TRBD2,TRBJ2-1,CASSQDLAGDVNEQFF,TGCGCCAGCAGCCAAGATTTAGCGGGAGATGTGAATGAGCAGTTCTTC
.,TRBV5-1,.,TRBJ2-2,CASGLSSGNTGELFF,TGCGCCAGCGGCTTGTCGTCCGGGAACACCGGGGAGCTGTTTTTT
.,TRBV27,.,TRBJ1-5,CASSHGQRNQPQHF,TGTGCCAGCAGTCACGGACAGCGCAATCAGCCCCAGCATTTT
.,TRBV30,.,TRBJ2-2,CAWSVLAGYTGELFF,TGTGCCTGGAGTGTACTGGCGGGGTACACCGGGGAGCTGTTTTTT
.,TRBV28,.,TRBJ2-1,CATLGTASSYNEQFF,TGTGCCACCCTTGGGACGGCAAGCTCCTACAATGAGCAGTTCTTC
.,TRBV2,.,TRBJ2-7,CASSRTESSYEQYF,TGTGCCAGCAGTCGGACCGAGAGCTCCTACGAGCAGTACTTC
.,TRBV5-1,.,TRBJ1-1,CARPIRHGNTEAFF,TGCGCCAGGCCAATTAGACACGGGAACACTGAAGCTTTCTTT
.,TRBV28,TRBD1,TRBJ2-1,CASSSDRAQFF,TGTGCCAGCAGTTCGGACAGGGCTCAGTTCTTC
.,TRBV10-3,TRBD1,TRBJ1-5,CAISLQGSNQPQHF,TGTGCCATCAGTTTACAGGGGAGCAATCAGCCCCAGCATTTT